This record concerns one T cell receptor beta chain sequence. No antigen is known for it. Treatment given: oral pan-JAK inhibitor, 5-10 mg twice daily. The data were obtained in a study of CD8+ T cells in alopecia areata. Study results and limitations: Given one nonresponder, whether baseline CD8+ expansion relates to response remains uncertain.

Extracted from the samples, RNA was reverse transcribed into cDNA to serve as the sequencing template. Measured with immunoSEQ multiplex PCR; TCRdb has only the in-frame clones, and not every one. Here the sample spans under 200,000 clones, around three fifths being singletons. This clonotype was obtained from a human donor with alopecia areata. Sample: CD4+ T cells sorted from blood, taken at week 24, from a patient treated with tofacitinib.

The CDR3 DNA follows: TGTGCCAGCAGCTTCCCGTACGAAAAACTGTTTTTT. Translating gives CASSFPYEKLFF. The rearrangement joins TRBV11-2 to TRBJ1-4; unclear D gene. This CDR3 spans 12 amino acids. Looked up from germline, CDR1 is SGHAT and CDR2 is FQNNGV. V lost 3 bases to trimming and J lost 8 bases, with 7 bases between them.